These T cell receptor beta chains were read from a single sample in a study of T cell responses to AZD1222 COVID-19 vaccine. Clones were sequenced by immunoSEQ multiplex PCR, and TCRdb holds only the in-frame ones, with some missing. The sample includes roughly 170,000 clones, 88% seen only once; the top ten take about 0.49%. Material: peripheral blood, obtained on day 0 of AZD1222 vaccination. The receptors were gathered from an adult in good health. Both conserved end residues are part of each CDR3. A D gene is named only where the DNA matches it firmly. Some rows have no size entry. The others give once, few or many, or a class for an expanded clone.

TGTGCCAGCAGCCTTCTTCGGACAGGGGGCTACGAGCAGTACTTC,CASSLLRTGGYEQYF,TRBJ2-7,TRBD1,.,TRBV14
TGCGCCAGCAGCCAAGCCTTCGACAGGGGCTATGGCTACACCTTC,CASSQAFDRGYGYTF,TRBJ1-2,TRBD1,.,TRBV4-3
TGTGCCAGCAGCTTGTCAACAGGGGAGGAAAAACTGTTTTTT,CASSLSTGEEKLFF,TRBJ1-4,TRBD1,.,TRBV5-6
TGTGCCAGCAGCTTAAGGGAGACAGGGACCCATTACGAGCAGTACTTC,CASSLRETGTHYEQYF,TRBJ2-7,TRBD1,.,TRBV7-6
TGTGCCACAGGAGGCGGGGTTGGAGGGGAGACCCAGTACTTC,CATGGGVGGETQYF,TRBJ2-5,.,.,TRBV19
TGTGCCAGCAGTTCGGTACTAGCGGGAGTCTTATACGAGCAGTACTTC,CASSSVLAGVLYEQYF,TRBJ2-7,TRBD2,.,TRBV6-2/TRBV6-3
TGTGCCAGCAGTTTGCAGGTTGGCAATCAGCCCCAGCATTTT,CASSLQVGNQPQHF,TRBJ1-5,.,.,TRBV28
TGCGCCAGCAGTGCGGGAGGGCCTACCACCGGGGAGCTGTTTTTT,CASSAGGPTTGELFF,TRBJ2-2,TRBD2,.,TRBV10-2
TGTGCCAGCAGCCCCTTAGCGGCAGGGCGAGAAGAGACCCAGTACTTC,CASSPLAAGREETQYF,TRBJ2-5,.,.,TRBV14
TGTGCCAGCAGTTATAGGAATACGCAGTATTTT,CASSYRNTQYF,TRBJ2-3,.,.,TRBV6-5
TGTGCCAGCAGCCAAGTGAGGTACCAAGAGACCCAGTACTTC,CASSQVRYQETQYF,TRBJ2-5,.,once,TRBV14
TGTGCCAGCAGCCCCGCTGGGACCGGGGAGCTGTTTTTT,CASSPAGTGELFF,TRBJ2-2,.,.,TRBV9
TGTGCCAGCAGACTGACCGGGACCGTGACTAGCGAGCAGTACTTC,CASRLTGTVTSEQYF,TRBJ2-7,.,.,TRBV6-5
TGTGCCAGCAGCCCCCGCGAAGTATACTACGAGCAGTACTTC,CASSPREVYYEQYF,TRBJ2-7,.,.,TRBV7-8
TGTGCCAGCAGTTTATCCCCCTGGGGTACTGAAGCTTTCTTT,CASSLSPWGTEAFF,TRBJ1-1,.,.,TRBV27
TGTGCCAGCAGCTCTTTCCCCGGGACAGGGGAGGTGGCTAATGAAAAACTGTTTTTT,CASSSFPGTGEVANEKLFF,TRBJ1-4,TRBD1,.,TRBV6-6
TGTGCCAGCAGTTATTCTGGACAGGGATATGGCTACACCTTC,CASSYSGQGYGYTF,TRBJ1-2,TRBD1,.,TRBV6-6
TGTGCCAGCCGTCTTGCCCTACAAGCTTTCTTT,CASRLALQAFF,TRBJ1-1,.,.,TRBV28
TGTGCCAGCAGTTCTGGGGGAGACTATGGCTACACCTTC,CASSSGGDYGYTF,TRBJ1-2,.,once,TRBV6-5
TGTGCCAGCAGCTTTAATAGCAATCAGCCCCAGCATTTT,CASSFNSNQPQHF,TRBJ1-5,.,.,TRBV7-2
TGTGCCTCCCGGGAGCAGGGGAACACCGGGGAGCTGTTTTTT,CASREQGNTGELFF,TRBJ2-2,.,.,TRBV24-1
TGTGCCAGCAGCCAACAGAGCACTGAAGCTTTCTTT,CASSQQSTEAFF,TRBJ1-1,.,.,TRBV3-1/TRBV3-2
TGCGCCAGCAGCCAAGGGACTAGCGGAGTCACAGATACGCAGTATTTT,CASSQGTSGVTDTQYF,TRBJ2-3,TRBD2,.,TRBV4-3
TGTGCCAGCAGCTTCAGACCAGGGGACACTGAAGCTTTCTTT,CASSFRPGDTEAFF,TRBJ1-1,.,.,TRBV9
TGCGCCAGCAGCGCCCAGGGACAGGACTATGGCTACACCTTC,CASSAQGQDYGYTF,TRBJ1-2,TRBD1,.,TRBV5-1
TGTGCCAGCAGTGAATCACCAGGAAACACTGAAGCTTTCTTT,CASSESPGNTEAFF,TRBJ1-1,.,.,TRBV6-4
TGCGCCAGCAGCGTAGGGCCAGGCACTGAAGCTTTCTTT,CASSVGPGTEAFF,TRBJ1-1,.,.,TRBV5-1
TGTGCCATCAGTGGGACGGCAACTAATGAAAAACTGTTTTTT,CAISGTATNEKLFF,TRBJ1-4,.,.,TRBV10-3
TGTGCCAGCAGCCCCACCGGGACAGGGGATTCCGAGCAGTACTTC,CASSPTGTGDSEQYF,TRBJ2-7,TRBD1,.,TRBV9
TGCGCCAGCAGCTTGGGACAGGGACCGGGTTCACCCCTCCACTTT,CASSLGQGPGSPLHF,TRBJ1-6,TRBD1,.,TRBV5-1
TGCGCCAGCAGTGAACGCGGGACAGGGCGATCCAAAAACATTCAGTACTTC,CASSERGTGRSKNIQYF,TRBJ2-4,TRBD1,.,TRBV10-1
TGCGCCAGCAGTCGGGGGAGTAACACCGGGGAGCTGTTTTTT,CASSRGSNTGELFF,TRBJ2-2,.,.,TRBV10-1
TGTGCCTCTCGTGCAGGGGACTCTGGAAACACCATATATTTT,CASRAGDSGNTIYF,TRBJ1-3,.,.,TRBV10-3
TGTGCCAGCAGCCATGGAGCGACTAACTATGGCTACACCTTC,CASSHGATNYGYTF,TRBJ1-2,.,.,TRBV5-6
TGTGCCAGCTCCCCCACTAGCGGGACTAACACCGGGGAGCTGTTTTTT,CASSPTSGTNTGELFF,TRBJ2-2,TRBD2,once,TRBV18
TGTGCCAGCAGTTTTGAGCGGGACTATGGCTACACCTTC,CASSFERDYGYTF,TRBJ1-2,.,.,TRBV28
TGTGCCAGCAGGACTACAGGGGGAGTTTCCTACGAGCAGTACTTC,CASRTTGGVSYEQYF,TRBJ2-7,TRBD1,.,TRBV6-5
TGTGCCAGCAGCTTCGGGACGAGCAATCAGCCCCAGCATTTT,CASSFGTSNQPQHF,TRBJ1-5,.,.,TRBV11-2
TGTGCCAGCAGTTCACAGGGATACACTGAAGCTTTCTTT,CASSSQGYTEAFF,TRBJ1-1,.,few,TRBV6-5
TGTGCCAGCCAAAACCGGGGGAATGAGCAGTTCTTC,CASQNRGNEQFF,TRBJ2-1,.,.,TRBV28
TGCAGCGTTCGTACAGGGTTCGGCAATTCACCCCTCCACTTT,CSVRTGFGNSPLHF,TRBJ1-6,.,.,TRBV29-1
TGTGCCAGCGGCACAGGGGGCGGAAGCGGGGAGCTGTTTTTT,CASGTGGGSGELFF,TRBJ2-2,TRBD1,.,TRBV3-1/TRBV3-2
TGTGCCAGCAGCTTGGGGCAGGGGGCCTACGAGCAGTACTTC,CASSLGQGAYEQYF,TRBJ2-7,TRBD1,.,TRBV5-6
TGTGCCAGTAGTCGACGGACTAGCACAGATACGCAGTATTTT,CASSRRTSTDTQYF,TRBJ2-3,.,.,TRBV19
TGTGCCAGCAGTGAATCGGGGGAGCAGTACTTC,CASSESGEQYF,TRBJ2-7,.,.,TRBV25-1